The rows below give T cell receptor beta chains drawn from one sample of a study of cytomegalovirus exposure and HLA in healthy donors. Assay used: immunoSEQ multiplex PCR; TCRdb lists only in-frame clones, some missing. The table lists around 170,000 clones, around 81% of them singletons, with under 2% in the top ten. Sequenced input: PBMCs. All receptors derive from a man aged 35-49 years in good health and CMV-seronegative. The CDR3 runs from the conserved cysteine through the conserved F or W. The order of the fields is CDR3 protein, CDR3 DNA, J gene, CDR3 length, clone size, D gene, V gene. A D gene is named only where the DNA matches it firmly. Not every row has a clone size; where given, it reads once, few, many or a size class.

CASSVRSGSGETQYF,TGTGCCAGCAGCGTTCGTAGCGGGAGCGGAGAGACCCAGTACTTC,TRBJ2-5,15,-,TRBD2,TRBV9
CASSLGNRGNAFF,TGCGCCAGCAGCTTGGGGAACAGGGGCAACGCTTTCTTT,TRBJ1-1,13,-,TRBD1,TRBV5-1
CASSDSRSRQYF,TGTGCCAGCAGTGACTCAAGAAGTAGGCAGTATTTT,TRBJ2-3,12,-,-,TRBV6-4
CASSQSPWREVDNEQFF,TGTGCCAGCAGCCAATCGCCTTGGCGGGAGGTCGACAATGAGCAGTTCTTC,TRBJ2-1,17,few,TRBD2,TRBV9
CASSSEVSLTGWQGGKDTQYF,TGTGCCAGCAGCTCCGAAGTTTCCTTAACCGGGTGGCAGGGGGGTAAAGATACGCAGTATTTT,TRBJ2-3,21,-,-,TRBV9
CASNSGSYNEQFF,TGTGCCAGCAATAGCGGGAGTTACAATGAGCAGTTCTTC,TRBJ2-1,13,-,TRBD2,TRBV6-1
CASSSNSNQPQHF,TGTGCCAGCAGCTCAAATAGCAATCAGCCCCAGCATTTT,TRBJ1-5,13,-,-,TRBV7-9
CASSGQGLNEQFF,TGTGCCAGCAGTGGACAGGGACTCAATGAGCAGTTCTTC,TRBJ2-1,13,-,-,TRBV25-1
CASSYGTTPTYEQYF,TGTGCCAGCAGTTACGGGACAACCCCTACCTACGAGCAGTACTTC,TRBJ2-7,15,-,-,TRBV6-5
CASPPGTGIGGEQYF,TGTGCCAGCCCGCCCGGGACAGGGATCGGGGGCGAGCAGTACTTC,TRBJ2-7,15,few,TRBD1,TRBV28
CASSDPRGHEQYF,TGTGCCAGCTCAGACCCCAGGGGCCACGAGCAGTACTTC,TRBJ2-7,13,-,-,TRBV18
CASSSTRQGPEAFF,TGTGCCAGCAGCTCAACCCGTCAGGGCCCTGAAGCTTTCTTT,TRBJ1-1,14,-,-,TRBV7-9
CASSSRGANTEAFF,TGTGCCAGCAGTTCTCGGGGGGCGAACACTGAAGCTTTCTTT,TRBJ1-1,14,-,-,TRBV6-6
CASSSPGGTGANVLTF,TGTGCCAGTAGTAGCCCAGGGGGGACTGGGGCCAACGTCCTGACTTTC,TRBJ2-6,16,few,-,TRBV19
CASRRPGETYEQYF,TGTGCCAGCCGCCGGCCAGGGGAGACCTACGAGCAGTACTTC,TRBJ2-7,14,-,-,TRBV27
CATSRITGADTQYF,TGTGCCACCAGCAGAATTACGGGGGCAGATACGCAGTATTTT,TRBJ2-3,14,once,-,TRBV15
CASSNDGKVRGYTF,TGTGCCAGCAGCAATGACGGGAAGGTACGCGGCTACACCTTC,TRBJ1-2,14,-,-,TRBV7-9
CASSWGLAGGTGELFF,TGTGCCAGCAGCTGGGGACTAGCGGGAGGCACCGGGGAGCTGTTTTTT,TRBJ2-2,16,-,TRBD2,TRBV5-6
CASSLMGQTNTEAFF,TGTGCCAGCAGCTTAATGGGACAAACGAACACTGAAGCTTTCTTT,TRBJ1-1,15,-,-,TRBV7-2
CASSSSWTSGNEQYF,TGTGCCAGCAGCTCATCTTGGACTAGCGGGAACGAGCAGTACTTC,TRBJ2-7,15,-,TRBD2,TRBV7-6
CASSTNGQGVWGNTIYF,TGTGCCAGCAGCACTAATGGACAGGGAGTGTGGGGAAACACCATATATTTT,TRBJ1-3,17,few,TRBD1,TRBV28
CASSNGQGYNSPLHF,TGTGCCAGCAGCAATGGACAGGGCTATAATTCACCCCTCCACTTT,TRBJ1-6,15,-,TRBD1,TRBV7-9
CASSPPSRIYNEQFF,TGTGCCAGCTCACCACCGTCCAGAATCTACAATGAGCAGTTCTTC,TRBJ2-1,15,-,-,TRBV18
CASSSWGTTREDTQYF,TGTGCCAGCAGCTCGTGGGGGACTACCCGAGAAGATACGCAGTATTTT,TRBJ2-3,16,-,TRBD2,TRBV7-9
CASSVAPGASEKLFF,TGTGCCAGCAGCGTAGCGCCGGGAGCGAGTGAAAAACTGTTTTTT,TRBJ1-4,15,-,-,TRBV9
CASSGPREGGTDTQYF,TGTGCCAGCAGTGGACCGCGGGAGGGGGGGACAGATACGCAGTATTTT,TRBJ2-3,16,-,TRBD2,TRBV2
CASSLGQGTYEQYF,TGTGCCAGCAGCTTAGGGCAGGGGACCTACGAGCAGTACTTC,TRBJ2-7,14,-,-,TRBV13
CASRGLATNYEQYF,TGTGCCAGCAGGGGACTAGCCACAAATTACGAGCAGTACTTC,TRBJ2-7,14,-,TRBD2,TRBV11-2
CASSTPRQGASYNEQFF,TGTGCCAGCAGCACCCCAAGGCAGGGGGCCTCCTACAATGAGCAGTTCTTC,TRBJ2-1,17,-,TRBD1,TRBV5-4
CASSRRQGSNTEAFF,TGTGCCAGTAGTCGACGACAGGGCTCGAACACTGAAGCTTTCTTT,TRBJ1-1,15,-,TRBD1,TRBV19